These T cell receptor beta chains were read from a single sample in a study of cytomegalovirus exposure and HLA in healthy donors. Produced via immunoSEQ multiplex PCR; TCRdb's table is partial and in-frame only. The sample includes some 130,000 clones, about 78% of them seen just once. The sample comprised PBMCs. Source of these receptors: a human donor in good health. Both conserved end residues are part of each CDR3. A D gene is named only where the DNA matches it firmly. Clone size appears in some rows only: once, few, many, or a class for an expanded clone.

>NA|TRBV25-1|NA|TRBJ1-3
CASSTRGQPGNTIYF
TGTGCCAGCAGTACCCGTGGGCAGCCTGGAAACACCATATATTTT
>NA|TRBV7-9|TRBD1|TRBJ2-7
CASSSTGGLYEQYF
TGTGCCAGCAGCTCGACAGGGGGCCTCTACGAGCAGTACTTC
>NA|TRBV19|NA|TRBJ1-1
CASSIPTGATEAFF
TGTGCCAGTAGTATCCCAACCGGAGCTACGGAAGCTTTCTTT
>few|TRBV4-2|TRBD2|TRBJ2-1
CASSQESSGIYNEQFF
TGTGCCAGCAGCCAAGAGTCTAGCGGCATATACAATGAGCAGTTCTTC
>NA|TRBV14|TRBD1|TRBJ2-7
CASSVPGTGTYEQYF
TGTGCCAGCAGCGTACCCGGGACAGGGACCTACGAGCAGTACTTC
>NA|TRBV7-2|TRBD1|TRBJ2-2
CASSWTGGANTGELFF
TGTGCCAGCAGCTGGACAGGGGGAGCGAACACCGGGGAGCTGTTTTTT
>NA|TRBV7-2|NA|TRBJ1-2
CASSSQGNRVNYGYTF
TGTGCCAGCAGCTCCCAAGGTAACAGGGTCAACTATGGCTACACCTTC
>NA|TRBV14|NA|TRBJ2-5
CASSRGQSEETQYF
TGTGCCAGCAGCAGAGGACAGTCGGAAGAGACCCAGTACTTC
>NA|TRBV27|TRBD2|TRBJ2-3
CASSTPTSGGLKYF
TGTGCCAGCAGTACTCCCACTAGCGGGGGGTTAAAGTATTTT
>few|TRBV19|TRBD1|TRBJ2-7
CASTPTGGLEQYF
TGTGCCAGTACCCCGACAGGGGGCCTCGAGCAGTACTTC
>NA|TRBV19|TRBD2|TRBJ2-4
CASSAGTRASSAKNIQYF
TGTGCCAGTAGTGCCGGGACTAGGGCTTCATCGGCCAAAAACATTCAGTACTTC
>NA|TRBV6-5|TRBD1|TRBJ1-2
CASRKTGLYGYTF
TGTGCCAGCAGAAAGACAGGGCTCTATGGCTACACCTTC
>few|TRBV5-7|NA|TRBJ2-7
CASSPTAGVETPYEQYF
TGTGCCAGCAGCCCAACCGCAGGGGTGGAAACCCCCTACGAGCAGTACTTC
>NA|TRBV18|TRBD2|TRBJ2-7
CASSPRGPGLAGQASYEQYF
TGTGCCAGCTCACCTAGAGGACCGGGACTAGCGGGACAAGCCTCCTACGAGCAGTACTTC
>NA|TRBV19|TRBD1|TRBJ1-2
CASSAQTGGYTF
TGTGCCAGTAGTGCGCAGACAGGGGGCTACACCTTC
>NA|TRBV5-4|NA|TRBJ1-1
CASSPVAGAGTEAFF
TGTGCCAGCAGCCCGGTGGCTGGGGCCGGCACTGAAGCTTTCTTT
>NA|TRBV15|NA|TRBJ2-7
CATSLGNSYEQYF
TGTGCCACCTCTCTCGGGAATTCCTACGAGCAGTACTTC
>NA|TRBV18|NA|TRBJ1-2
CASSPRGDYGYTF
TGTGCCAGCTCACCACGGGGGGACTATGGCTACACCTTC
>once|TRBV7-2|TRBD2|TRBJ2-7
CASSLAGTSGRGYF
TGTGCCAGCAGCTTAGCGGGGACTAGCGGGAGAGGGTACTTC
>NA|TRBV5-4|NA|TRBJ1-4
CASSPPGRNEKLFF
TGTGCCAGCAGCCCACCCGGCAGGAATGAAAAACTGTTTTTT
>few|TRBV5-4|NA|TRBJ2-1
CASSLALLGQEEQFF
TGTGCCAGCAGCTTGGCGTTATTGGGGCAGGAAGAGCAGTTCTTC
>NA|TRBV19|TRBD2|TRBJ2-1
CASTLLGSGSSYNEQFF
TGTGCTAGTACACTCCTAGGTAGCGGGAGCTCCTACAATGAGCAGTTCTTC
>NA|TRBV27|NA|TRBJ1-1
CASSISGPNTEAFF
TGTGCCAGCAGTATATCGGGCCCGAACACTGAAGCTTTCTTT
>NA|TRBV7-2|TRBD2|TRBJ2-3
CASSSRWTSGGTSTDTQYF
TGTGCCAGCAGCTCCCGATGGACTAGCGGGGGGACGAGCACAGATACGCAGTATTTT
>NA|TRBV19|TRBD2|TRBJ2-5
CASSAPSGVGETQYF
TGTGCCAGTAGTGCTCCTAGCGGGGTGGGAGAGACCCAGTACTTC
>NA|TRBV30|TRBD2|TRBJ2-7
CAWSQGLAGPYEQYF
TGTGCCTGGAGCCAGGGACTAGCGGGACCATACGAGCAGTACTTC
>once|TRBV5-6|NA|TRBJ1-1
CASSPLLSYTEAFF
TGTGCCAGCAGCCCCTTACTTAGCTACACTGAGGCTTTCTTT
>NA|TRBV4-3|NA|TRBJ1-2
CASSQEYRVYYGYTF
TGCGCCAGCAGCCAGGAATACAGGGTCTACTATGGCTACACCTTC
>few|TRBV7-2|TRBD2|TRBJ2-3
CASSFKPGLAGTDTQYF
TGTGCCAGCAGCTTCAAACCGGGACTAGCGGGGACAGATACGCAGTATTTT
>NA|TRBV18|NA|TRBJ2-7
CASSPPGQTYEQYF
TGTGCCAGCTCACCACCTGGGCAGACCTACGAGCAGTACTTC
>NA|TRBV29-1|NA|TRBJ1-4
CSAGREINEKLFF
TGCAGCGCCGGTCGAGAGATTAATGAAAAACTGTTTTTT
>NA|TRBV11-2|TRBD1|TRBJ1-3
CASSLDGGTESNTIYF
TGTGCCAGCAGCTTAGATGGAGGGACAGAGTCAAACACCATATATTTT
>NA|TRBV28|NA|TRBJ1-3
CASSLGGARGGNTIYF
TGTGCCAGCAGTTTAGGGGGGGCGAGAGGTGGAAACACCATATATTTT
>NA|TRBV5-8|TRBD2|TRBJ2-7
CASSLGGLAGGSGEQYF
TGTGCCAGCAGCTTGGGAGGACTAGCGGGGGGGTCCGGCGAGCAGTACTTC
>NA|TRBV7-2|NA|TRBJ2-7
CASSLAGETAPFYF
TGTGCCAGCAGCTTAGCGGGCGAGACAGCCCCGTTTTACTTC
>NA|TRBV25-1|NA|TRBJ1-1
CASSEIGGLVAFF
TGTGCCAGCAGTGAAATCGGGGGATTAGTGGCTTTCTTT
>NA|TRBV27|TRBD2|TRBJ2-1
CASSLAGGPGNEQFF
TGTGCCAGCAGCCTAGCGGGAGGTCCTGGGAATGAGCAGTTCTTC
>NA|TRBV7-9|NA|TRBJ1-1
CASSLVMRNTEAFF
TGTGCCAGCAGCTTAGTAATGAGGAACACTGAAGCTTTCTTT
>NA|TRBV11-1|NA|TRBJ2-5
CASSSDTPRVAQYF
TGTGCCAGCAGCTCAGACACCCCCAGGGTGGCCCAGTACTTC
>NA|TRBV27|TRBD1|TRBJ1-1
CASSLWSPGTGGPEAFF
TGTGCCAGCAGTTTATGGTCCCCCGGGACAGGGGGCCCTGAAGCTTTCTTT
>NA|TRBV7-9|TRBD1|TRBJ1-3
CSSSFEWDRSGNTIYF
TGTTCCAGCAGCTTCGAATGGGACAGGTCTGGAAACACCATATATTTT
>few|TRBV11-3|TRBD2|TRBJ2-3
CASSLEVPAGVSDTQYF
TGTGCCAGCAGCTTAGAGGTACCGGCGGGAGTCTCAGATACGCAGTATTTT
>few|TRBV19|NA|TRBJ1-5
CASSLRQGGYSNQPQHF
TGTGCCAGTAGTTTGAGGCAGGGCGGTTATAGCAATCAGCCCCAGCATTTT
>NA|TRBV10-2|TRBD1|TRBJ2-7
CASRALGGNLYEQYF
TGCGCCAGCAGGGCCCTAGGGGGCAACCTCTACGAGCAGTACTTC
>NA|TRBV7-2|NA|TRBJ2-2
CASSLGVGALGLFF
TGTGCCAGCAGCTTAGGTGTGGGGGCCTTGGGACTGTTTTTT
>once|TRBV6-1|NA|TRBJ1-3
CATKPGDDAIYTIYF
TGTGCCACCAAACCGGGGGACGATGCGATATACACCATATATTTT
>NA|TRBV30|TRBD2|TRBJ2-1
CAWSLRTSGRLGKQFF
TGTGCCTGGAGTCTCCGGACTAGCGGACGATTAGGGAAGCAGTTCTTC
>NA|TRBV19|TRBD2|TRBJ2-1
CASKRWGLGDYNEQFF
TGTGCCAGTAAAAGATGGGGACTAGGAGACTACAATGAGCAGTTCTTC
>few|TRBV6-6|TRBD1|TRBJ1-2
CASSYYGRGDGYTF
TGTGCCAGCAGTTACTATGGCAGGGGGGATGGCTACACCTTC
>NA|TRBV28|NA|TRBJ1-2
CASSLLPPGTKKTF
TGTGCCAGCAGTTTATTACCCCCCGGGACAAAAAAGACCTTC
>NA|TRBV10-3|NA|TRBJ2-7
CATSYQGDGQYF
TGTGCCACCAGTTACCAGGGCGACGGGCAGTACTTC
>NA|TRBV4-3|NA|TRBJ2-1
CASSQESRGPNEQFF
TGCGCCAGCAGCCAAGAGTCGCGGGGTCCCAATGAGCAGTTCTTC
>NA|TRBV30|NA|TRBJ2-4
CAWGTGNRVAKNIQYF
TGTGCCTGGGGAACAGGGAATAGAGTTGCCAAAAACATTCAGTACTTC
>NA|TRBV25-1|TRBD1|TRBJ2-5
CASSGGQGAQETQYF
TGTGCCAGCAGTGGGGGGCAGGGGGCTCAAGAGACCCAGTACTTC
>few|TRBV5-5|NA|TRBJ1-5
CASSLFRENQPQHF
TGTGCCAGCAGCTTGTTCCGAGAAAATCAGCCCCAGCATTTT